The 20 T cell receptor beta chains given below trace back to one sample, sequenced in a study of blood T cell repertoires in COVID-19. TCRdb keeps only in-frame clones here, not all; method: immunoSEQ multiplex PCR. The data contain some 260,000 clones, just over 90% of them singletons. Sequencing used PBMCs or T cells enriched from blood (not recorded which). All receptors come from a woman in her late teens or twenties who had recovered from COVID-19.

The rearrangement links TRBV9 to TRBJ2-3; D is ambiguous. The CDR3 consists of 15 residues. V lost 3 bases to trimming and J lost 0 bases, with 11 bases between them. Germline CDR1 reads SGDLS; CDR2 reads YYNGEE. CDR3 nucleotides: TGTGCCAGCAGCGGAGACTCGTCTAGCACAGATACGCAGTATTTT. It codes for CASSGDSSSTDTQYF.

The chain uses TRBV6-4 and TRBJ2-3; TRBD2 matches at 13 bases. This CDR3 is built from 15 residues. Germline loops: CDR1 MRHNA, CDR2 SNTAGT. After removal of 5 bases from V and 4 bases from J, the junction contained 3 bases not matched to a gene. The CDR3 DNA is TGTGCCAGCAGTTCGACTAGCGGGGGGTCAGATACGCAGTATTTT. As protein: CASSSTSGGSDTQYF.

This chain joins TRBV6-4 and TRBJ1-2; 7 bases match TRBD1. The CDR3 sequence is 15 residues long. Germline CDR1 reads MRHNA; CDR2 reads SNTAGT. The V segment lost 10 bases and the J segment 1 base; nucleotides outside the gene matches: 12. CDR3 nucleotide sequence: TGTGCCACCACTGAGGACAGGCCTTATAACTATGGCTACACCTTC. Translated: CATTEDRPYNYGYTF.

V and J are TRBV7-2 and TRBJ1-3; D is undetermined. In germline, CDR1 is SGHTA, CDR2 FQGNSA. The V and J ends lost 6 bases and 0 bases respectively, with 12 bases between them. CDR3 length: 15 amino acids. In DNA, the CDR3 is TGTGCCAGCAGGCGGGGTCCCTTCTCTGGAAACACCATATATTTT. This codes for CASRRGPFSGNTIYF.

The J gene is TRBJ2-2, the V gene TRBV5-4; unclear D gene. V was pared by 2 bases and J by 1 base, with 3 bases between. CDR3 length: 13 amino acids. Germline-derived CDR1 and CDR2 are SGHNT and YYREEE (reference sequence). This CDR3 is CASSFGNTGELFF. CDR3 DNA: TGTGCCAGCAGCTTCGGGAACACCGGGGAGCTGTTTTTT.

The genes are TRBV28 and TRBJ2-3; no reliable D call. V lost 4 bases and J 2 bases, leaving 7 bases between the germline ends. The V gene's germline CDR1 is MDHEN and CDR2 SYDVKM. The CDR3 totals 13 residues. The CDR3 nucleotides read TGTGCCAGCAGTTCCACATACACAGATACGCAGTATTTT. Encoded protein: CASSSTYTDTQYF.

The rearrangement links TRBV5-6 to TRBJ2-7; TRBD1 matches 8 bases. With 2 bases clipped from V and 7 bases from J, the junction kept 2 bases outside the gene matches. Germline lookup yields CDR1 SGHDT and CDR2 YYEEEE. This CDR3 has 12 residues. The chain's CDR3 is CASSFGQGEQYF. The CDR3 nucleotides are TGTGCCAGCAGCTTTGGACAGGGAGAGCAGTACTTC.

V usage is TRBV5-6 and J usage is TRBJ1-5; TRBD1 matches at 8 bases. The CDR3 runs to 15 residues. V was clipped by 4 bases and J by 3 bases; unmatched bases: 6. In germline, CDR1 is SGHDT, CDR2 YYEEEE. CDR3 DNA: TGTGCCAGCAGCCGTCGGGACAGGAACAATCAGCCCCAGCATTTT. It translates to CASSRRDRNNQPQHF.

The rearrangement joins TRBV19 to TRBJ1-2; 8 nucleotides match TRBD1. Germline V lookup: CDR1 LNHDA, CDR2 SQIVND (reference sequence). V lost 7 bases, J lost 6 bases, and 13 bases stayed unmatched. The CDR3 covers 15 residues. In nucleotides, the CDR3 is TGTGCCAGTAAGGGACAGGACCGTACTATGAATGGCTACACCTTC. It specifies CASKGQDRTMNGYTF.

The chain employs TRBV4-1 and TRBJ1-1; a weak D match, TRBD1 (6 bases). The ends were cut back, 1 base at V and 1 base at J, with 13 bases in the middle. From germline, CDR1 is MGHRA and CDR2 YSYEKL. This CDR3 contains 16 residues. Here the CDR3 reads CASSQATQGGNTEAFF. As DNA, the CDR3 is TGCGCCAGCAGCCAAGCCACACAGGGCGGGAACACTGAAGCTTTCTTT.

The chain uses TRBV11-2 and TRBJ2-1; no definite D call. The germline gives CDR1 SGHAT, CDR2 FQNNGV. This CDR3 region has 12 residues. The ends were cut back, 2 bases at V and 4 bases at J, with 3 bases in the middle. The CDR3 DNA sequence: TGTGCCAGCAGCTTATCGTACAATGAGCAGTTCTTC. It translates to CASSLSYNEQFF.

This clone appeared a single time. The CDR3 sequence is CASSEPGLALQYF. The CDR3 DNA reads as TGTGCCAGCAGTGAACCAGGGCTGGCACTGCAGTACTTC. The V and J genes are TRBV6-1 and TRBJ2-7; D is perhaps TRBD1 (5 bases). This CDR3 contains 13 residues. Germline lookup yields CDR1 MNHNS and CDR2 SASEGT. V lost 2 bases and J lost 9, with 14 bases in between.

The chain combines TRBV11-2 with TRBJ1-2, with D perhaps TRBD1 (5 bases). This CDR3 has 15 amino acids. V lost 2 bases and J lost 8, with 18 bases in between. Germline lookup yields CDR1 SGHAT and CDR2 FQNNGV. The CDR3 reads CASSLRGGTAVGYTF. In nucleotides, the CDR3 is TGTGCCAGCAGCTTAAGGGGAGGCACAGCCGTCGGCTACACCTTC.

V gene TRBV29-1 combines with J gene TRBJ2-5; the D is unclear. The ends were cut back, 0 bases at V and 0 bases at J, with 14 bases in the middle. The CDR3 covers 16 residues. The germline CDR1 and CDR2 sequences are SQVTM and ANQGSEA. The CDR3 here is CSVEDEVAPYQETQYF. Written as DNA, the CDR3 is TGCAGCGTTGAAGACGAGGTAGCTCCGTACCAAGAGACCCAGTACTTC. Filled out from reference TRBV29-1 and TRBJ2-5, the complete variable domain reads SAVISQKPSRDICQRGTSLTIQCQVDSQVTMMFWYRQQPGQSLTLIATANQGSEATYESGFVIDKFPISRPNLTFSTLTVSNMSPEDSSIYLCSVEDEVAPYQETQYFGPGTRLLVL.

The J gene is TRBJ2-1, the V gene TRBV19; D uncertain. CDR1 and CDR2 (germline): LNHDA, SQIVND (reference sequence). Trimming shortened V by 1 base and J by 4 bases, and 11 bases separated the two germline ends. The CDR3 runs 15 residues. CDR3 amino acids: CASSIGVTAYNEQFF. The CDR3 bases are TGTGCCAGTAGTATAGGTGTTACAGCTTACAATGAGCAGTTCTTC.

The rearrangement uses TRBV18 and TRBJ1-6, with TRBD1 identical over 7 bases. There are 13 residues in the CDR3. Germline trimming cut 4 bases from V and 8 bases from J; bases unmatched to any gene: 2. CDR1 is KGHSH and CDR2 is LQKENI in the germline V gene. CDR3 sequence: CASSRTGDSPLHF. CDR3 nucleotides: TGTGCCAGCTCACGAACAGGGGATTCACCCCTCCACTTT.

The chain is built from TRBV3-1 (or the pseudogene TRBV3-2) and TRBJ2-5; 10 bases match TRBD1. CDR3 length equals 14 residues. The germline V gene encodes CDR1 LGHDT and CDR2 YNNKEL (reference sequence). V shed 0 bases and J 5 bases; nucleotides not matched to a gene: 0. The CDR3, as DNA: TGTGCCAGCAGCCAAGAGGACAGGGGGGAGACCCAGTACTTC. Amino acid sequence: CASSQEDRGETQYF.

The chain couples TRBV5-5 to TRBJ1-4; D is ambiguous. This CDR3 has 12 amino acids. Germline CDR1 reads SGHKS; CDR2 reads YYEKEE (reference sequence). V shed 0 bases and J shed 8 bases, with 5 bases lying between them. The CDR3 DNA reads as TGTGCCAGCAGCTTGGCCGGGGAAAAACTGTTTTTT. This encodes CASSLAGEKLFF.

The count of this clone is one. J is TRBJ2-3 and V is TRBV18, with 10 bases lining up with TRBD2. The CDR3 spans 16 residues. Per the germline V gene, CDR1 is KGHSH and CDR2 is LQKENI. J lost 2 bases, V lost 3 bases, and 5 bases had no gene match. The DNA for the CDR3 is TGTGCCAGCTCACCTCGGACTAGCGGACCCACAGATACGCAGTATTTT. It codes for CASSPRTSGPTDTQYF. Full variable domain (remainder filled in from reference TRBV18 and TRBJ2-3): NAGVMQNPRHLVRRRGQEARLRCSPMKGHSHVYWYRQLPEEGLKFMVYLQKENIIDESGMPKERFSAEFPKEGPSILRIQQVVRGDSAAYFCASSPRTSGPTDTQYFGPGTRLTVL.

This chain links TRBV28 with TRBJ2-6; possible D gene TRBD1, 5 bases. V lost 3 bases and J lost 0, with 12 bases in between. The CDR3 is 17 residues long. In germline, CDR1 is MDHEN, CDR2 SYDVKM. The CDR3 DNA reads TGTGCCAGCAGTTTGGCAGGGATAGACTCTGGGGCCAACGTCCTGACTTTC. Protein sequence: CASSLAGIDSGANVLTF.